This T cell receptor (beta chain) comes out of a study of cytomegalovirus exposure and HLA in healthy donors. Study results and limitations: Excluded: some indistinguishable V segments such as TRBV6-2 and TRBV6-3.

The CDR3 covers 15 residues. Germline V gene data show CDR1 as MNHEY and CDR2 as SVGAGI. The J segment lost 2 bases and the V segment lost 5 bases, leaving 5 bases of the junction unmatched. This clone showed up just a few times. Its specificity is unknown. Everyone who donated was a healthy bone marrow donor. This PCR relied on a set of 60 Vbeta primers and 13 Jbeta primers. Assay: immunoSEQ multiplex PCR; the TCRdb copy retains only in-frame clones and omits some. Found here are more than 140,000 clones, almost 85% of them singletons; the top ten hold approximately 6%. The chain combines TRBV6-5 with TRBJ2-7, with 11 bases matching TRBD2. The sequence came from a man aged 25-40 years in good health and CMV-seropositive. Material: PBMCs. This CDR3 reads CASSNPGLAAYEQYF. CDR3 bases: TGTGCCAGCAGTAACCCGGGACTAGCGGCCTACGAGCAGTACTTC.